A selection of T cell receptor beta chains follows, all from one sample in a study of T cell responses to AZD1222 COVID-19 vaccine. Only in-frame clones appear in the TCRdb table, and some are missing; sequencing was by immunoSEQ multiplex PCR. In the table there are under 150,000 clones, around 88% of which are singletons. Sequenced here: peripheral blood, sampled on day 0 of MenACWY control vaccination. All receptors derive from an adult in good health. Each CDR3 is given with its conserved first and last residue. Each record gives: CDR3 length, clone size, J gene, D gene, V gene, CDR3 protein, CDR3 DNA. A D gene is named only where the DNA matches it firmly. The listing skips clone size in some rows; elsewhere it reads once, few, many or a size class.

cdr3_length: 11; clone_size: -; j_call: TRBJ1-2; d_call: -; v_call: TRBV20-1; cdr3_aa: CSARSDYGYTF; cdr3_nt: TGCAGTGCTAGGTCAGACTATGGCTACACCTTC
cdr3_length: 13; clone_size: few; j_call: TRBJ1-2; d_call: -; v_call: TRBV4-2; cdr3_aa: CASSQAGDYGYTF; cdr3_nt: TGTGCCAGCAGCCAAGCAGGGGACTATGGCTACACCTTC
cdr3_length: 14; clone_size: -; j_call: TRBJ2-1; d_call: TRBD2; v_call: TRBV6-5; cdr3_aa: CASHTSGSYNEQFF; cdr3_nt: TGTGCCAGCCATACTAGCGGGAGCTACAATGAGCAGTTCTTC
cdr3_length: 14; clone_size: few; j_call: TRBJ2-7; d_call: -; v_call: TRBV2; cdr3_aa: CASRQDGSSYEQYF; cdr3_nt: TGTGCCAGCAGACAGGACGGGAGCTCCTACGAGCAGTACTTC
cdr3_length: 16; clone_size: -; j_call: TRBJ2-1; d_call: TRBD2; v_call: TRBV25-1; cdr3_aa: CASSGQSGSDYNEQFF; cdr3_nt: TGTGCCAGCAGTGGCCAGAGCGGGAGTGATTACAATGAGCAGTTCTTC
cdr3_length: 14; clone_size: -; j_call: TRBJ2-3; d_call: TRBD1; v_call: TRBV27; cdr3_aa: CASKRQGSTDTQYF; cdr3_nt: TGTGCCAGCAAAAGACAGGGGAGCACAGATACGCAGTATTTT
cdr3_length: 14; clone_size: -; j_call: TRBJ1-1; d_call: -; v_call: TRBV5-5; cdr3_aa: CASSGGPGNTEAFF; cdr3_nt: TGTGCCAGCAGCGGGGGACCCGGGAACACTGAAGCTTTCTTT
cdr3_length: 16; clone_size: once; j_call: TRBJ2-1; d_call: TRBD1; v_call: TRBV7-8; cdr3_aa: CASGIYRGTKYNEQFF; cdr3_nt: TGTGCCAGCGGAATATACAGGGGGACAAAGTACAATGAGCAGTTCTTC
cdr3_length: 14; clone_size: -; j_call: TRBJ1-4; d_call: -; v_call: TRBV4-2; cdr3_aa: CASSPGPGNEKLFF; cdr3_nt: TGTGCCAGCAGCCCCGGACCGGGTAATGAAAAACTGTTTTTT
cdr3_length: 17; clone_size: -; j_call: TRBJ1-4; d_call: -; v_call: TRBV7-3; cdr3_aa: CASSSIDIQAPNEKLFF; cdr3_nt: TGTGCCAGCAGCTCGATCGACATCCAGGCACCTAATGAAAAACTGTTTTTT
cdr3_length: 13; clone_size: -; j_call: TRBJ2-5; d_call: -; v_call: TRBV6-5; cdr3_aa: CASKRGTQETQYF; cdr3_nt: TGTGCCAGCAAAAGGGGGACACAAGAGACCCAGTACTTC
cdr3_length: 18; clone_size: -; j_call: TRBJ1-4; d_call: -; v_call: TRBV6-6; cdr3_aa: CASSLVWTDNTTNEKLFF; cdr3_nt: TGTGCCAGCAGTCTCGTTTGGACCGACAATACAACTAATGAAAAACTGTTTTTT
cdr3_length: 14; clone_size: -; j_call: TRBJ1-1; d_call: TRBD1; v_call: TRBV11-3; cdr3_aa: CASSLGQGGTEAFF; cdr3_nt: TGTGCCAGCAGCTTGGGACAGGGTGGGACTGAAGCTTTCTTT
cdr3_length: 15; clone_size: few; j_call: TRBJ2-2; d_call: -; v_call: TRBV11-2; cdr3_aa: CASSLVRDLPGELFF; cdr3_nt: TGTGCCAGCAGCTTAGTTCGGGACCTCCCCGGGGAGCTGTTTTTT
cdr3_length: 13; clone_size: -; j_call: TRBJ2-7; d_call: -; v_call: TRBV18; cdr3_aa: CASSPPFAGEQYF; cdr3_nt: TGTGCCAGCTCACCCCCATTCGCCGGCGAGCAGTACTTC
cdr3_length: 17; clone_size: -; j_call: TRBJ2-3; d_call: -; v_call: TRBV5-1; cdr3_aa: CASSRTPPAASTDTQYF; cdr3_nt: TGCGCCAGCAGCCGGACCCCGCCGGCTGCTAGCACAGATACGCAGTATTTT
cdr3_length: 13; clone_size: once; j_call: TRBJ1-6; d_call: -; v_call: TRBV9; cdr3_aa: CASSRDGISPLHF; cdr3_nt: TGTGCCAGCAGCAGAGACGGGATTAGTCCCCTCCACTTT
cdr3_length: 15; clone_size: -; j_call: TRBJ2-3; d_call: TRBD1; v_call: TRBV5-1; cdr3_aa: CASTRTGGPMDTQYF; cdr3_nt: TGCGCCAGTACACGGACAGGGGGCCCAATGGATACGCAGTATTTT
cdr3_length: 16; clone_size: -; j_call: TRBJ2-1; d_call: -; v_call: TRBV11-3; cdr3_aa: CASSSLTTNSYNEQFF; cdr3_nt: TGTGCCAGCAGCTCCCTAACTACCAACTCCTACAATGAGCAGTTCTTC
cdr3_length: 15; clone_size: -; j_call: TRBJ2-3; d_call: TRBD1; v_call: TRBV6-6; cdr3_aa: CASSSTGTGIDTQYF; cdr3_nt: TGTGCCAGCAGTTCAACCGGGACAGGGATTGATACGCAGTATTTT
cdr3_length: 14; clone_size: -; j_call: TRBJ1-1; d_call: -; v_call: TRBV10-3; cdr3_aa: CAISEARTNTEAFF; cdr3_nt: TGTGCCATCAGTGAGGCCAGGACGAACACTGAAGCTTTCTTT
cdr3_length: 12; clone_size: -; j_call: TRBJ1-1; d_call: -; v_call: TRBV10-2; cdr3_aa: CASRHVNTEAFF; cdr3_nt: TGCGCCAGCAGACACGTGAACACTGAAGCTTTCTTT
cdr3_length: 17; clone_size: -; j_call: TRBJ1-5; d_call: -; v_call: TRBV30; cdr3_aa: CAWSVRRGASGNQPQHF; cdr3_nt: TGTGCCTGGAGTGTCCGGCGGGGGGCATCCGGCAATCAGCCCCAGCATTTT
cdr3_length: 13; clone_size: -; j_call: TRBJ1-4; d_call: -; v_call: TRBV2; cdr3_aa: CASSWRLAEKLFF; cdr3_nt: TGTGCCAGCAGTTGGCGGTTGGCCGAAAAACTGTTTTTT
cdr3_length: 14; clone_size: -; j_call: TRBJ1-1; d_call: TRBD1; v_call: TRBV7-8; cdr3_aa: CASSLVGQGAEAFF; cdr3_nt: TGTGCCAGCAGCTTAGTGGGACAGGGGGCTGAAGCTTTCTTT
cdr3_length: 16; clone_size: -; j_call: TRBJ2-7; d_call: -; v_call: TRBV5-1; cdr3_aa: CASSSAGPSRASEQYF; cdr3_nt: TGCGCCAGCAGCTCGGCGGGGCCCTCGAGAGCGAGCGAGCAGTACTTC
cdr3_length: 14; clone_size: -; j_call: TRBJ2-3; d_call: -; v_call: TRBV9; cdr3_aa: CASSGSPLVVTQYF; cdr3_nt: TGTGCCAGCAGCGGTAGCCCTTTAGTCGTTACGCAGTATTTT
cdr3_length: 14; clone_size: -; j_call: TRBJ1-2; d_call: -; v_call: TRBV30; cdr3_aa: CAWRSVARDYGYTF; cdr3_nt: TGTGCCTGGAGATCTGTCGCACGGGACTATGGCTACACCTTC
cdr3_length: 12; clone_size: -; j_call: TRBJ2-5; d_call: -; v_call: TRBV2; cdr3_aa: CANTQGQETQYF; cdr3_nt: TGTGCCAACACCCAGGGACAAGAGACCCAGTACTTC
cdr3_length: 14; clone_size: -; j_call: TRBJ1-6; d_call: -; v_call: TRBV5-1; cdr3_aa: CASSSGVGNSPLHF; cdr3_nt: TGCGCCAGCAGCTCAGGGGTAGGAAATTCACCCCTCCACTTT
cdr3_length: 17; clone_size: -; j_call: TRBJ2-7; d_call: -; v_call: TRBV19; cdr3_aa: CASSIDLSADSAHEQYF; cdr3_nt: TGTGCCAGTAGTATAGATTTGTCTGCGGACAGTGCCCACGAGCAGTACTTC
cdr3_length: 20; clone_size: once; j_call: TRBJ2-4; d_call: TRBD2; v_call: TRBV12-5; cdr3_aa: CASGLAGTMFRPLAKNIQYF; cdr3_nt: TGTGCTAGTGGTTTGGCCGGGACTATGTTTAGGCCCCTAGCCAAAAACATTCAGTACTTC
cdr3_length: 15; clone_size: -; j_call: TRBJ2-1; d_call: -; v_call: TRBV10-2; cdr3_aa: CASSESGTGISEQFF; cdr3_nt: TGCGCCAGCAGTGAGTCGGGTACGGGTATTAGTGAGCAGTTCTTC
cdr3_length: 15; clone_size: -; j_call: TRBJ1-2; d_call: TRBD1; v_call: TRBV19; cdr3_aa: CASREQGAVNYGYTF; cdr3_nt: TGTGCCAGCAGGGAACAGGGGGCGGTTAACTATGGCTACACCTTC
cdr3_length: 15; clone_size: -; j_call: TRBJ1-1; d_call: -; v_call: TRBV6-5; cdr3_aa: CASSKNRVMNTEAFF; cdr3_nt: TGTGCCAGCAGTAAAAACAGGGTAATGAACACTGAAGCTTTCTTT